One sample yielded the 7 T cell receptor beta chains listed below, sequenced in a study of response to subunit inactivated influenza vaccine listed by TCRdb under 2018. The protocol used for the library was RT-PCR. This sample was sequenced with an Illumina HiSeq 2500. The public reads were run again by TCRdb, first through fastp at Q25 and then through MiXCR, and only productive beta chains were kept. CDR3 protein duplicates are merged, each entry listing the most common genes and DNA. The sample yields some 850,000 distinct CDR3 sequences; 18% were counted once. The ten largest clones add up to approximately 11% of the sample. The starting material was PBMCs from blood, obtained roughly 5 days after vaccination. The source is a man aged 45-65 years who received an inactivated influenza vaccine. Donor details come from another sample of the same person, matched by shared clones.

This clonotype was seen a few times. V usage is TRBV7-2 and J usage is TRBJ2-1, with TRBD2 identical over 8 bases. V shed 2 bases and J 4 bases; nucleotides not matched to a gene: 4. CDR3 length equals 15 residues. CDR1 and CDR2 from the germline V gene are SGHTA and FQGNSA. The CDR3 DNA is TGTGCCAGCAGCTTAATAGCGGGAAGATACAATGAGCAGTTCTTC. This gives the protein CASSLIAGRYNEQFF.

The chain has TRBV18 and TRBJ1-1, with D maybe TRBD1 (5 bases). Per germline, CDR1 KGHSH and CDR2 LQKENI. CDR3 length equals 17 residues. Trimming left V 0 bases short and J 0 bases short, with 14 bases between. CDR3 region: CASSPPLSAGMNTEAFF. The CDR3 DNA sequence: TGTGCCAGCTCACCACCTCTTAGCGCAGGGATGAACACTGAAGCTTTCTTT.

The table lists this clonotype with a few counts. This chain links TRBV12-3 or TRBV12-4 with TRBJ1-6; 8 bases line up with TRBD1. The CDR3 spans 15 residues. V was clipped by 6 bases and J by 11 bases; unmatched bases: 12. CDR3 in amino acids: CASSHPGTGETPLHF. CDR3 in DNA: TGTGCCAGCAGCCATCCCGGGACAGGCGAAACACCCCTCCACTTT.

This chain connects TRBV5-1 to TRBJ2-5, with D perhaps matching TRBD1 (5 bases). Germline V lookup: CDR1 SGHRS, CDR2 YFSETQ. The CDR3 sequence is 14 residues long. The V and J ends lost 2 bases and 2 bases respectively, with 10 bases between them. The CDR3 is CASSLFTGQETQYF. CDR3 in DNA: TGCGCCAGCAGCTTATTTACAGGACAAGAGACCCAGTACTTC. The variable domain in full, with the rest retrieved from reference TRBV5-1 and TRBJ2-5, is KAGVTQTPRYLIKTRGQQVTLSCSPISGHRSVSWYQQTPGQGLQFLFEYFSETQRNKGNFPGRFSGRQFSNSRSEMNVSTLELGDSALYLCASSLFTGQETQYFGPGTRLLVL.

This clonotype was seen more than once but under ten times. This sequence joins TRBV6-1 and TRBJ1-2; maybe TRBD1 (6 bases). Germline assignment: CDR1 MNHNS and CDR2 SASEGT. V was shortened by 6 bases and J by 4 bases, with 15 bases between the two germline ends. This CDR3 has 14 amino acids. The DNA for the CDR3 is TGTGCCAGCAGAAACCGGGACAATACCTATGGCTACACCTTC. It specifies CASRNRDNTYGYTF.

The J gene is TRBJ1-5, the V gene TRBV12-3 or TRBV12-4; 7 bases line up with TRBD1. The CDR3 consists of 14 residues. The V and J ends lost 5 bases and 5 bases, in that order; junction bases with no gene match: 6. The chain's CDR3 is CASSTTGYDQPQHF. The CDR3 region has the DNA TGTGCCAGCAGTACGACAGGGTACGATCAGCCCCAGCATTTT.

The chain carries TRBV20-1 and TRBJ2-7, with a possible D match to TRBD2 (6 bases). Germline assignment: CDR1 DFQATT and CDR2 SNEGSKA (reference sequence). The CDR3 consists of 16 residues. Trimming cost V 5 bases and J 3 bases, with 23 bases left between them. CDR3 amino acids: CSARNSRREILYEQYF. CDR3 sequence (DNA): TGCAGTGCTCGGAACTCCCGGAGGGAAATTCTCTACGAGCAGTACTTC.